Below are 16 T cell receptor beta chains sequenced from a single sample in a study of blood T cell repertoires in COVID-19. The table came from immunoSEQ multiplex PCR; TCRdb's copy has only in-frame clones and leaves some out. The table includes a few hundred thousand clones, roughly 85% detected once. Sequenced input: peripheral blood. The source of these receptors is a human donor in a cohort sampled during active COVID-19.

This sequence joins TRBV7-9 and TRBJ2-1, with 11 nucleotides matching TRBD1. The J segment lost 5 bases and the V segment lost 5 bases, leaving 8 bases of the junction unmatched. Germline-derived CDR1 and CDR2 are SEHNR and FQNEAQ (reference sequence). The CDR3 is 16 residues long. CDR3 region: CASSQGQGAAHNEQFF. The DNA of the CDR3 is TGTGCCAGCAGCCAAGGACAGGGGGCCGCTCACAATGAGCAGTTCTTC.

The chain recombines TRBV9 with TRBJ2-1, with TRBD1 matching 12 bases. Trimming cost V 1 base and J 8 bases; bases outside gene matches: 10. The CDR3 runs to 17 residues. Germline V CDR1 and CDR2: SGDLS, YYNGEE. CDR3 sequence: CASSVPSPGQGADEQFF. For the CDR3, the DNA is TGTGCCAGCAGCGTACCCAGTCCGGGACAGGGGGCTGATGAGCAGTTCTTC.

The rearrangement links TRBV11-2 to TRBJ2-5, with a possible D match to TRBD1 (5 bases). Germline lookup yields CDR1 SGHAT and CDR2 FQNNGV. The CDR3 length is 14 residues. Between the trimmed V and J ends, which lost 4 bases and 2 bases, there was a span of 11 bases. CDR3 sequence reads: CASSSRDSQETQYF. For the CDR3, the DNA is TGTGCCAGCAGCTCACGAGACAGTCAAGAGACCCAGTACTTC.

This clone qualifies as medium-sized. V usage is TRBV2 and J usage is TRBJ2-1, with D possibly TRBD1 on 5 matching bases. The V gene's germline CDR1 is SNHLY and CDR2 FYNNEI. The CDR3 totals 17 residues. The V end lost 7 bases, the J end lost 0 bases, and 19 bases lay between the germline ends. The CDR3 here is CASIGDHGGSSYNEQFF. CDR3 sequence (DNA): TGTGCCAGCATAGGGGATCACGGCGGTAGCTCCTACAATGAGCAGTTCTTC.

The rearrangement uses TRBV30 and TRBJ2-7; the match to TRBD1 covers 9 bases. The CDR3 runs 14 residues. V lost 5 bases to trimming and J lost 0 bases; unmatched junction nucleotides: 5. Germline V lookup: CDR1 GTSNPN, CDR2 SVGIG (reference sequence). CDR3 in amino acids: CAWDGTGSSYEQYF. CDR3 nucleotide sequence: TGTGCCTGGGACGGGACAGGGAGCTCCTACGAGCAGTACTTC.

The chain uses TRBV29-1 and TRBJ1-2, with D maybe TRBD1 (6 bases). The CDR3 length is 14 residues. Between the trimmed V and J ends, which lost 6 bases and 4 bases, there was a span of 18 bases. Per the germline V gene, CDR1 is SQVTM and CDR2 is ANQGSEA. CDR3 loop: CSVRAQTGRYGYTF. As DNA, the CDR3 is TGCAGCGTGAGGGCCCAGACAGGACGCTATGGCTACACCTTC.

The chain uses TRBV9 and TRBJ2-1; possible D gene TRBD2, 5 bases. With 3 bases removed from V and 5 bases from J, the gap between germline ends came to 21 bases. Germline V gene data show CDR1 as SGDLS and CDR2 as YYNGEE. This CDR3 contains 17 residues. The chain's CDR3 is CASSANYGVSSNNEQFF. CDR3 coding DNA: TGTGCCAGCAGCGCAAACTACGGGGTTAGCTCTAACAATGAGCAGTTCTTC.

The gene calls are TRBV19 and TRBJ1-3, with D perhaps matching TRBD1 (5 bases). Germline CDR1 reads LNHDA; CDR2 reads SQIVND (reference sequence). This CDR3 spans 14 amino acids. Trimming stripped 10 bases from V and 0 bases from J, with 13 bases between. CDR3 loop: CATKTAFSGNTIYF. In DNA form, the CDR3 reads TGTGCCACCAAGACAGCTTTCTCTGGAAACACCATATATTTT.

This chain joins TRBV19 and TRBJ1-2; possibly TRBD1 for D (6 bases). Germline V lookup: CDR1 LNHDA, CDR2 SQIVND (reference sequence). Trimming cost V 2 bases and J 3 bases, with 10 bases left between them. The CDR3 sequence is 14 residues long. CDR3 nucleotide sequence: TGTGCCAGTAGTATACCGGGACACGACTATGGCTACACCTTC. Its translation: CASSIPGHDYGYTF.

The chain employs TRBV21-1 and TRBJ2-5; the D call in the table, TRBD1, was not verified against the DNA. TRBV21-1 constitutes a pseudogene. CDR3 length equals 17 residues. CDR3 in amino acids: CASSKGGKGDRQETQYF. The CDR3 DNA is TGTGCCAGCAGCAAAGGGGGCAAGGGCGACCGACAAGAGACCCAGTACTTC.

The genes are TRBV2 and TRBJ2-7; 8 positions match TRBD1. The CDR3 is 17 amino acids. Germline trimming cut 7 bases from V and 4 bases from J; bases unmatched to any gene: 18. Germline CDR1 is SNHLY and CDR2 is FYNNEI. CDR3 DNA: TGTGCCAGCACCCAGACAGGGGCAAGCCCTGAAGTATACGAGCAGTACTTC. Encoded protein: CASTQTGASPEVYEQYF.

This chain connects TRBV27 to TRBJ1-2; no clear D. Trimming removed 2 bases from V and 0 bases from J, with 7 bases in between. Per the germline V gene, CDR1 is MNHEY and CDR2 is SMNVEV (reference sequence). There are 14 residues in the CDR3. The CDR3 sequence is CASSLAGSNYGYTF. CDR3 coding DNA: TGTGCCAGCAGTTTAGCAGGCTCTAACTATGGCTACACCTTC.

The chain couples TRBV5-1 to TRBJ2-7, with D possibly being TRBD1 (7 bases). The CDR3 runs to 14 residues. Germline-derived CDR1 and CDR2 are SGHRS and YFSETQ. Trimming took off 5 bases at V and 2 bases at J, with 14 bases between the two ends. The CDR3 sequence is CASRGGGSAYEQYF. The CDR3, as DNA: TGCGCCAGCAGAGGAGGGGGCAGCGCCTACGAGCAGTACTTC.

The chain has TRBV12-5 and TRBJ1-2, with TRBD1 matching over 10 bases. From germline, CDR1 is LGHNT and CDR2 FRNRAP. V lost 5 bases and J lost 7; bases outside the gene matches: 4. CDR3 length: 13 amino acids. In DNA, the CDR3 is TGTGCTAGTGGTCACCGGGACAGGGGTGGCTACACCTTC. Translated: CASGHRDRGGYTF.

This chain joins TRBV4-2 and TRBJ2-3, with TRBD2 identical over 15 bases. V was clipped by 3 bases and J by 4 bases; unmatched bases: 8. Germline CDR1 and CDR2: LGHNA and YNFKEQ. This CDR3 comprises 18 residues. The CDR3: CASSHGLAGGRGADTQYF. As DNA, the CDR3 is TGTGCCAGCAGCCACGGACTAGCGGGGGGGAGAGGGGCAGATACGCAGTATTTT.

The chain joins TRBV7-3 to TRBJ1-2; 9 nucleotides align to TRBD1. With 0 bases clipped from V and 7 bases from J, the junction kept 12 bases outside the gene matches. CDR3 size: 17 residues. Germline loops: CDR1 SGHTA, CDR2 FQGTGA. DNA for the CDR3: TGTGCCAGCAGCTTAACCCACACGACAGGGGGGGTTGGTGGCTACACCTTC. Translated, it gives CASSLTHTTGGVGGYTF.